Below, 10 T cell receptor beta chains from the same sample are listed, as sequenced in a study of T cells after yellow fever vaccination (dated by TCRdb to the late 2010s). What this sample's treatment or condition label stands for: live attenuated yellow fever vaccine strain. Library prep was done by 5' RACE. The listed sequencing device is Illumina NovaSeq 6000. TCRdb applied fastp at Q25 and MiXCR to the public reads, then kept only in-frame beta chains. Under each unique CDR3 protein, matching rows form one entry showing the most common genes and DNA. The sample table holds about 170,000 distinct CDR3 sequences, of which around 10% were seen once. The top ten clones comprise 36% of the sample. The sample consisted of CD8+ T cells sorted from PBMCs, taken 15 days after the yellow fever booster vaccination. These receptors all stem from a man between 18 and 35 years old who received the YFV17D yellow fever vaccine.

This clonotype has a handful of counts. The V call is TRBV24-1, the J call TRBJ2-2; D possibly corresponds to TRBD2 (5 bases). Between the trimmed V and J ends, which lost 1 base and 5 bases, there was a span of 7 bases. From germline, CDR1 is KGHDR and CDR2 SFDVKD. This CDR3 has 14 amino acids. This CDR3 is CATSDFGGTGELFF. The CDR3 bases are TGTGCCACCAGTGATTTCGGAGGAACCGGGGAGCTGTTTTTT.

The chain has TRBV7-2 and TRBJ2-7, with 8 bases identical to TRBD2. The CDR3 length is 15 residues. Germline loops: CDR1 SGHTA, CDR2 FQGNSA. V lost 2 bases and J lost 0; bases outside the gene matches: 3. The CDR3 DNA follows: TGTGCCAGCAGCTTAAGCGCGGGGGGCTCCTACGAGCAGTACTTC. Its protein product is CASSLSAGGSYEQYF.

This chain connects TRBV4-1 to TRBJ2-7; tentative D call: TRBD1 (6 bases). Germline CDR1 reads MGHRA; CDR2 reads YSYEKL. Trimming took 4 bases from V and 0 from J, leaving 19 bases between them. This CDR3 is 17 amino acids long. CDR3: CASSPFPGTTVSYEQYF. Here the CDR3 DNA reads TGCGCCAGCAGCCCCTTCCCCGGGACAACGGTCTCCTACGAGCAGTACTTC.

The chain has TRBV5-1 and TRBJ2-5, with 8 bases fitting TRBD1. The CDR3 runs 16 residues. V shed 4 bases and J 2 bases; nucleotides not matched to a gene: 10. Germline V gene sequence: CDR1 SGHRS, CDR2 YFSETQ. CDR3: CASSIGQGVWQETQYF. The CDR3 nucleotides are TGCGCCAGCAGCATAGGACAGGGAGTATGGCAAGAGACCCAGTACTTC.

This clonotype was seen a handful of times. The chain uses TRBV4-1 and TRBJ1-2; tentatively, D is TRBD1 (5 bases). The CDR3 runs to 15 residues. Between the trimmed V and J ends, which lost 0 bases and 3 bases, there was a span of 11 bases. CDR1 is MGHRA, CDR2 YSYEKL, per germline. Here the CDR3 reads CASSQEGGEYYGYTF. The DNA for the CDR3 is TGCGCCAGCAGCCAAGAGGGAGGGGAGTACTATGGCTACACCTTC.

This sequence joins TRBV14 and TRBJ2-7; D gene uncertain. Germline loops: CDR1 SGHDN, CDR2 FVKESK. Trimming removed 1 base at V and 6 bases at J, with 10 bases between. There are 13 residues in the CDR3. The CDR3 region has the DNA TGTGCCAGCAGCCAAGGAAGTCTAGGCGAGCAGTACGTC. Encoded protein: CASSQGSLGEQYV.

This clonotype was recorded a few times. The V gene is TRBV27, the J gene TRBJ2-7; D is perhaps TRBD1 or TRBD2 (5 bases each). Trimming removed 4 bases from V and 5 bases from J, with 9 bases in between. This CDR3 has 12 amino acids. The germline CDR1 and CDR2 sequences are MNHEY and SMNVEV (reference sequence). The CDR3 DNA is TGTGCCAGCAGTTACGGGGCCAACGAGCAGTACTTC. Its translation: CASSYGANEQYF.

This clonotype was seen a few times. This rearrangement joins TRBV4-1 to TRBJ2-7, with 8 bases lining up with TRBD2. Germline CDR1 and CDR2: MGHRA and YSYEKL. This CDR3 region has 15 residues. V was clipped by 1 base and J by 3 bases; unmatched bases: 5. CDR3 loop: CASSQGLRGDYEQYF. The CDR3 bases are TGCGCCAGCAGCCAAGGTTTGCGGGGGGACTACGAGCAGTACTTC.

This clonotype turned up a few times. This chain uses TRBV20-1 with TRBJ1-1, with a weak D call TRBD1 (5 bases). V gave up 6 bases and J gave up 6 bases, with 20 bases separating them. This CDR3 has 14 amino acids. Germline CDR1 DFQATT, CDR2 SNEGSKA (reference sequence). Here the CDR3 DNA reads TGCAGTGCCCGTAGGGACTGGAGAACCCCTGAAGCTTTCTTT. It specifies CSARRDWRTPEAFF.

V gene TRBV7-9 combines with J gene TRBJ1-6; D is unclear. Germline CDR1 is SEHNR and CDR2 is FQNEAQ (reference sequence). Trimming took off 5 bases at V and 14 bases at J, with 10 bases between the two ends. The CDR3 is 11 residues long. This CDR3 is CASSIPSTLHF. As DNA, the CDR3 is TGTGCCAGCAGCATCCCGTCTACCCTCCACTTT.